The 25 T cell receptor beta chains listed next were all sequenced from one sample in a study of cytotoxic CD8 clonotypes in ibrutinib-treated CLL. Sequencing was performed with immunoSEQ multiplex PCR; in TCRdb, only in-frame clones are kept and a portion is missing. This table holds 330,000 or so clones, approximately 67% found once. Source: PBMCs, taken after 36 months of ibrutinib treatment. The receptors shown here come from a human donor with chronic lymphocytic leukemia.

The chain joins TRBV27 to TRBJ2-2; no definite D call. The CDR3 spans 14 residues. V dropped 0 bases and J dropped 7 bases, with 9 bases sitting between them. Germline CDR1 is MNHEY and CDR2 is SMNVEV (reference sequence). This chain's CDR3 is CASSLSLGFGELFF. CDR3 bases: TGTGCCAGCAGTTTATCGTTGGGGTTCGGGGAGCTGTTTTTT.

This clone was counted a few times. The chain recombines TRBV5-1 with TRBJ2-7; D may be TRBD1 (6 bases). This CDR3 is 15 amino acids long. Germline lookup yields CDR1 SGHRS and CDR2 YFSETQ. The V gene lost 2 bases and the J gene lost 3 bases, with 15 bases spanning the gap. The CDR3 DNA is TGCGCCAGCAGCTTTGCTCCGACAGGAAGCTACGAGCAGTACTTC. Encoded protein: CASSFAPTGSYEQYF.

This chain uses TRBV5-4 with TRBJ1-4; D is unclear. The CDR3 extends over 15 amino acids. Germline assignment: CDR1 SGHNT and CDR2 YYREEE (reference sequence). V was shortened by 4 bases and J by 4 bases, with 14 bases between the two germline ends. The CDR3 nucleotides are TGTGCCAGCAGCCTTGGACGGATGTATAATGAAAAACTGTTTTTT. It encodes CASSLGRMYNEKLFF.

The V gene is TRBV4-2, the J gene TRBJ2-5; TRBD2 is a possible D gene (6 bases). The germline V and J ends were trimmed by 4 bases and 1 base, with 13 bases remaining between them. This CDR3 comprises 15 residues. Germline CDR1 LGHNA, CDR2 YNFKEQ. In nucleotides, the CDR3 is TGTGCCAGCAGCCTAACACGGGGGTTCCAAGAGACCCAGTACTTC. This codes for CASSLTRGFQETQYF.

The chain joins TRBV21-1 to TRBJ1-5. TRBV21-1 counts as a pseudogene. There are 15 residues in the CDR3. CDR3 sequence: CASSSREQSNQPQHF. The CDR3 region has the DNA TGTGCCAGCAGCTCCAGAGAGCAGAGCAATCAGCCCCAGCATTTT.

The CDR3 loop is CASSQGLLNQPQHF. The CDR3 DNA reads TGTGCCAGCAGCCAGGGACTTCTGAATCAGCCCCAGCATTTT. This chain joins TRBV11-2 and TRBJ1-5, with D possibly being TRBD1 (5 bases). Germline V gene lookup returns CDR1 SGHAT and CDR2 FQNNGV. V was trimmed by 5 bases and J by 4 bases, leaving 12 bases between them. This CDR3 spans 14 amino acids.

This clone has just one count. The V call is TRBV4-1, the J call TRBJ2-7, with D tentatively TRBD2 (5 bases). CDR3 length: 15 amino acids. Trimming cost V 0 bases and J 2 bases, with 11 bases left between them. Per the germline V gene, CDR1 is MGHRA and CDR2 is YSYEKL. CDR3 DNA: TGCGCCAGCAGCCAAGATCCGGGAAGAACCTACGAGCAGTACTTC. This gives the protein CASSQDPGRTYEQYF.

In this sample, this clone turned up a few times. V is TRBV2 and J is TRBJ2-7; D gene unclear. The CDR3 is made up of 15 amino acids. Germline V CDR1 and CDR2: SNHLY, FYNNEI. Trimming took 6 bases from V and 3 from J, leaving 18 bases between them. Here the CDR3 reads CASRVFPSELYEQYF. CDR3 nucleotide sequence: TGTGCCAGCAGGGTCTTTCCTTCTGAACTCTACGAGCAGTACTTC.

This clone was seen a few times. The J gene is TRBJ2-7, the V gene TRBV7-2; the D gene is possibly TRBD2 (6 bases). In germline, CDR1 is SGHTA, CDR2 FQGNSA. CDR3 length equals 13 residues. V lost 3 bases and J 0 bases, leaving 6 bases between the germline ends. The CDR3 loop is CASSLGLSYEQYF. In nucleotides, the CDR3 is TGTGCCAGCAGCTTGGGACTCTCCTACGAGCAGTACTTC.

This clone appeared a few times. The chain couples TRBV13 to TRBJ1-2; no definite D call. Germline assignment: CDR1 PRHDT and CDR2 FYEKMQ (reference sequence). This CDR3 spans 15 amino acids. With 0 bases removed from V and 0 bases from J, the gap between germline ends came to 8 bases. CDR3 coding DNA: TGTGCCAGCAGCTTAGGCGGCGGGGCTAACTATGGCTACACCTTC. This codes for CASSLGGGANYGYTF. Together with reference TRBV13 and TRBJ1-2, the CDR3 gives the full variable domain: AAGVIQSPRHLIKEKRETATLKCYPIPRHDTVYWYQQGPGQDPQFLISFYEKMQSDKGSIPDRFSAQQFSDYHSELNMSSLELGDSALYFCASSLGGGANYGYTFGSGTRLTVV.

A note on this clone: The germline gene is not matched at one end of the junction; a read error may be the cause. V is TRBV19 and J is TRBJ1-4, with D unresolved. The germline CDR1 and CDR2 sequences are LNHDA and SQIVND (reference sequence). CDR3 length: 15 residues. CDR3 sequence (DNA): TGTGCCAGTAGTATTTCCGGGCAGAGAAATGAAAAGCTGTTTTTT. This encodes CASSISGQRNEKLFF.

V usage is TRBV5-6 and J usage is TRBJ2-7; D is ambiguous. Trimming removed 2 bases from V and 2 bases from J, with 11 bases in between. Germline V lookup: CDR1 SGHDT, CDR2 YYEEEE. The length of the CDR3 is 14 residues. DNA of the CDR3: TGTGCCAGCAGCTTCCGACGGATGACCTACGAGCAGTACTTC. Protein: CASSFRRMTYEQYF.

This chain joins TRBV5-8 and TRBJ2-1, with 12 nucleotides matching TRBD1. Losses at the gene ends were 4 bases for V and 12 bases for J; bases not matched to a gene: 8. The CDR3 runs to 14 residues. In germline, CDR1 is SGHTS, CDR2 YDEGEE. The CDR3 DNA reads TGTGCCAGCAGCCGGGGGACAGGGGGCTTAGGGCAGTTCTTC. Amino acids: CASSRGTGGLGQFF.

The chain couples TRBV23-1 to TRBJ2-7; D gene ambiguous. TRBV23-1 counts as an open reading frame of uncertain function. The V gene lost 7 bases and the J gene lost 3 bases, with 13 bases spanning the gap. The CDR3 is 13 residues long. In DNA, the CDR3 is TGCGCCAGCAAAGCTACGGACGGCTACGAGCAGTACTTC. It encodes CASKATDGYEQYF.

This chain links TRBV2 with TRBJ1-6, with D possibly TRBD1 on 5 matching bases. The CDR3 length is 15 residues. The V gene's germline CDR1 is SNHLY and CDR2 FYNNEI. V was clipped by 4 bases and J by 0 bases, with 7 bases between them. The CDR3 protein is CASSADSSYNSPLHF. The CDR3 DNA follows: TGTGCCAGCAGTGCCGACAGCTCCTATAATTCACCCCTCCACTTT. Variable domain in full (rest from reference TRBV2 and TRBJ1-6): EPEVTQTPSHQVTQMGQEVILRCVPISNHLYFYWYRQILGQKVEFLVSFYNNEISEKSEIFDDQFSVERPDGSNFTLKIRSTKLEDSAMYFCASSADSSYNSPLHFGNGTRLTVT.

The chain links TRBV11-2 to TRBJ2-3, with 11 bases that match TRBD2. Germline V gene lookup returns CDR1 SGHAT and CDR2 FQNNGV. The CDR3 runs 18 residues. The V and J ends lost 2 bases and 6 bases, in that order; junction bases with no gene match: 13. CDR3 sequence: CASSLYSLPGLAVDTQYF. In DNA, the CDR3 is TGTGCCAGCAGCTTATATAGCCTACCGGGACTAGCGGTTGATACGCAGTATTTT.

This chain uses TRBV7-9 with TRBJ2-3; the D gene could be TRBD1 or TRBD2 (5 bases each). V gave up 3 bases and J gave up 2 bases, with 12 bases separating them. The germline CDR1 and CDR2 sequences are SEHNR and FQNEAQ (reference sequence). This CDR3 region has 15 residues. DNA for the CDR3: TGTGCCAGCAGCTTCTGGACGGGGCCCACAGATACGCAGTATTTT. Translating gives CASSFWTGPTDTQYF. Full variable domain (rest looked up from reference TRBV7-9 and TRBJ2-3): DTGVSQNPRHKITKRGQNVTFRCDPISEHNRLYWYRQTLGQGPEFLTYFQNEAQLEKSRLLSDRFSAERPKGSFSTLEIQRTEQGDSAMYLCASSFWTGPTDTQYFGPGTRLTVL.

The chain is built from TRBV11-2 and TRBJ2-2; 9 nucleotides agree with TRBD1. J gave up 7 bases and V 5 bases, and 5 bases lay outside the gene matches. The CDR3 has 14 residues. From germline, CDR1 is SGHAT and CDR2 FQNNGV. The CDR3 nucleotides read TGTGCCAGCAGCCGTGACAGGGGGAGCGGGGAGCTGTTTTTT. This sequence encodes CASSRDRGSGELFF. The whole variable domain, filled in from reference TRBV11-2 and TRBJ2-2, reads EAGVAQSPRYKIIEKRQSVAFWCNPISGHATLYWYQQILGQGPKLLIQFQNNGVVDDSQLPKDRFSAERLKGVDSTLKIQPAKLEDSAVYLCASSRDRGSGELFFGEGSRLTVL.

The chain is built from TRBV7-9 and TRBJ2-1, with D perhaps TRBD1 or TRBD2 (6 bases each). Germline V gene lookup returns CDR1 SEHNR and CDR2 FQNEAQ (reference sequence). The CDR3 is 17 amino acids. Trimming shortened V by 9 bases and J by 6 bases, and 27 bases separated the two germline ends. The CDR3 is CASPGAPRPGLGNEQFF. DNA of the CDR3: TGTGCCAGTCCGGGGGCACCACGACCCGGACTGGGCAATGAGCAGTTCTTC.

V gene TRBV5-1 combines with J gene TRBJ2-1; 11 bases fit TRBD2. With 7 bases clipped from V and 6 bases from J, the junction kept 0 bases outside the gene matches. The V gene's germline CDR1 is SGHRS and CDR2 YFSETQ. The CDR3 runs to 12 residues. The CDR3 nucleotides are TGCGCCAGCGGACTAGCGGGCAATGAGCAGTTCTTC. Translated, it gives CASGLAGNEQFF. Filled out from reference TRBV5-1 and TRBJ2-1, the complete variable domain reads KAGVTQTPRYLIKTRGQQVTLSCSPISGHRSVSWYQQTPGQGLQFLFEYFSETQRNKGNFPGRFSGRQFSNSRSEMNVSTLELGDSALYLCASGLAGNEQFFGPGTRLTVL.

The chain's CDR3 is CASSQDGGGLGDTQYF. The CDR3 DNA reads as TGCGCCAGCAGCCAAGACGGCGGGGGGCTGGGAGATACGCAGTATTTT. This rearrangement joins TRBV4-1 to TRBJ2-3; 8 bases map to TRBD2. After removal of 0 bases from V and 5 bases from J, the junction contained 7 bases not matched to a gene. Germline CDR1 is MGHRA and CDR2 is YSYEKL. CDR3 length equals 16 residues.

The J gene is TRBJ2-5, the V gene TRBV6-1; possible D gene TRBD1, 7 bases. The CDR3 contains 13 residues. Trimming took off 4 bases at V and 5 bases at J, with 11 bases between the two ends. Germline values: CDR1 MNHNS, CDR2 SASEGT. DNA for the CDR3: TGTGCCAGCAGTGCGACAGGGAGGGAGACCCAGTACTTC. It specifies CASSATGRETQYF.

This chain connects TRBV27 to TRBJ2-7; D perhaps matches TRBD1 (6 bases). Trimming took 2 bases from V and 3 from J, leaving 11 bases between them. Germline values: CDR1 MNHEY, CDR2 SMNVEV (reference sequence). This CDR3 has 14 residues. Here the CDR3 DNA reads TGTGCCAGCAGTTTAACCAGGGGAGTCTACGAGCAGTACTTC. Translating gives CASSLTRGVYEQYF.

This chain connects TRBV29-1 to TRBJ2-1; D gene ambiguous. The CDR3 loop spans 13 amino acids. With 3 bases removed from V and 6 bases from J, the gap between germline ends came to 12 bases. Germline loops: CDR1 SQVTM, CDR2 ANQGSEA. The CDR3 region has the DNA TGCAGCGTTGACCTCAGGCGGCTCAATGAGCAGTTCTTC. It specifies CSVDLRRLNEQFF.

The chain has TRBV7-3 and TRBJ2-3, with D perhaps assigned TRBD1 or TRBD2 (5 bases each). This CDR3 comprises 15 residues. V lost 6 bases, J lost 0 bases, and 13 bases lay in between. CDR1 is SGHTA and CDR2 is FQGTGA in the germline V gene. DNA for the CDR3: TGTGCCAGCAGTCCGGGACGGATTAGCACAGATACGCAGTATTTT. Translation gives CASSPGRISTDTQYF.